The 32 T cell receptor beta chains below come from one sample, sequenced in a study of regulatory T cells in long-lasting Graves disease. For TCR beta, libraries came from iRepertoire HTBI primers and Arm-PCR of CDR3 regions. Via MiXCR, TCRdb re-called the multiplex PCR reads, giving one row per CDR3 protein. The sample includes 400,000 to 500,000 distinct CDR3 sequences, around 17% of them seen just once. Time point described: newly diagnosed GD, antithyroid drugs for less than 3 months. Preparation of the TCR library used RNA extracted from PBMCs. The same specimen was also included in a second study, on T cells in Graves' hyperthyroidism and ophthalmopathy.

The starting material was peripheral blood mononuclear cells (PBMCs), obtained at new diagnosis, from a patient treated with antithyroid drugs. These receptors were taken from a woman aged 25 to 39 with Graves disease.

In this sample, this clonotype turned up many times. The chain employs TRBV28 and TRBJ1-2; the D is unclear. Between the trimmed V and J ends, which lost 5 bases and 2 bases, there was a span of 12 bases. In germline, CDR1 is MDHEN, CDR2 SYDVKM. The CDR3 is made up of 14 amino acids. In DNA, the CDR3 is TGTGCCAGCAGTCCCGCTCCATCGAACTATGGCTACACCTTC. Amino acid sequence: CASSPAPSNYGYTF.

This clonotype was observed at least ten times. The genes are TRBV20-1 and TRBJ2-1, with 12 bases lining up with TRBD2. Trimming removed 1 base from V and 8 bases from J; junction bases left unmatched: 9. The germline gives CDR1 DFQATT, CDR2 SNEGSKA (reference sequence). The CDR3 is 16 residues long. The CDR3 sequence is CSARGGLAGGSDEQFF. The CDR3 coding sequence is TGCAGTGCTAGAGGAGGTCTAGCGGGAGGGTCGGATGAGCAGTTCTTC.

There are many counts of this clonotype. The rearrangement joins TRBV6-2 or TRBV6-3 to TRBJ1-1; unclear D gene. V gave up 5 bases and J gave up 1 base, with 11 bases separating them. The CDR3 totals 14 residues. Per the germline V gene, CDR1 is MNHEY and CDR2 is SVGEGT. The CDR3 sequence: CASSTLQGNTEAFF. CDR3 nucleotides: TGTGCCAGCAGTACCCTACAAGGGAACACTGAAGCTTTCTTT.

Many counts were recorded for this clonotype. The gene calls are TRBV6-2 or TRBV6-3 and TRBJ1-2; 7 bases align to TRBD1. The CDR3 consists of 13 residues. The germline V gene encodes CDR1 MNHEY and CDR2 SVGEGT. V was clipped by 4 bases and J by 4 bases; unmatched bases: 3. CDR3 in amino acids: CASSSRDSYGYTF. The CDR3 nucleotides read TGTGCCAGCAGTTCCCGGGACAGCTATGGCTACACCTTC.

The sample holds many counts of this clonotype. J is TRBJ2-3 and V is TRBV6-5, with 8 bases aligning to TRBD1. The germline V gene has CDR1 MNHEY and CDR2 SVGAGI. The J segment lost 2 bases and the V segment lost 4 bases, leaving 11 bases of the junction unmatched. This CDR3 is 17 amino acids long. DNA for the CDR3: TGTGCCAGCAGTTGGCGCCAGGACAGGGCTTACACAGATACGCAGTATTTT. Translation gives CASSWRQDRAYTDTQYF.

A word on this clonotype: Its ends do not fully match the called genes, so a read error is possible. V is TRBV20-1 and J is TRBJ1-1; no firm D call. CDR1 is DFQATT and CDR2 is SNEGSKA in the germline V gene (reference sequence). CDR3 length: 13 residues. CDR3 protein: CSASLQRNAEAFF. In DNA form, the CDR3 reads TGCAGTGCTAGTTTACAGAGGAACGCTGAAGCTTTCTTT.

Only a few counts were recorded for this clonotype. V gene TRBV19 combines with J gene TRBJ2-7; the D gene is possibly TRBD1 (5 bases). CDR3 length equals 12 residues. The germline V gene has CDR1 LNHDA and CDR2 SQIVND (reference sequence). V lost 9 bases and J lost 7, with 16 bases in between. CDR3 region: CASTGLRGEQYF. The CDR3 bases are TGTGCCAGCACAGGTCTGAGAGGTGAGCAGTACTTC.

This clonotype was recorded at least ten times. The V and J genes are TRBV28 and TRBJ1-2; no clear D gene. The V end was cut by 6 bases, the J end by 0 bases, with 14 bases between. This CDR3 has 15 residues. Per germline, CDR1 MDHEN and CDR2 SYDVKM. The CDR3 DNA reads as TGTGCCAGCAGCCCGGGGAGTCAATCTAACTATGGCTACACCTTC. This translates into CASSPGSQSNYGYTF.

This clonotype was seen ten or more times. Here the CDR3 DNA reads TGTGCCAGCAGCTTAGAGACGCGGGGGATTAGCACAGATACGCAGTATTTT. Its translation: CASSLETRGISTDTQYF. The rearrangement uses TRBV11-1 and TRBJ2-3; 7 bases match TRBD2. There are 17 residues in the CDR3. Germline CDR1 is SGHAT and CDR2 is FQDESV (reference sequence). V shed 1 base and J 0 bases; nucleotides not matched to a gene: 7.

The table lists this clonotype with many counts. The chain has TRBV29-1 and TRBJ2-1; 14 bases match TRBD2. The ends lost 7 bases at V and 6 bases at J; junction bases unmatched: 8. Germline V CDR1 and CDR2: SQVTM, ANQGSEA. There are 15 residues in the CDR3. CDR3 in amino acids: CSGAPTSGGGNEQFF. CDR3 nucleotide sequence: TGCAGCGGCGCTCCGACTAGCGGGGGGGGCAATGAGCAGTTCTTC.

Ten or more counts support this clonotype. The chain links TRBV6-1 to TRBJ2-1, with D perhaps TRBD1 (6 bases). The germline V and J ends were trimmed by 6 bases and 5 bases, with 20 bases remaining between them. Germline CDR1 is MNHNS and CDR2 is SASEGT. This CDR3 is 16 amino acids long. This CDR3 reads CASRPSGTSDHNEQFF. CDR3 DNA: TGTGCCAGCAGACCTTCAGGGACATCAGACCACAATGAGCAGTTCTTC.

CDR3 protein: CASSHGSGGTYEQYF. CDR3 nucleotide sequence: TGCGCCAGCAGCCATGGTTCGGGGGGGACCTACGAGCAGTACTTC. The chain uses TRBV4-1 and TRBJ2-7; 8 bases are shared with TRBD2. Germline values: CDR1 MGHRA, CDR2 YSYEKL. The V gene end was trimmed by 3 bases and the J gene end by 2 bases; junction bases not matched to a gene: 6. The CDR3 has 15 residues.

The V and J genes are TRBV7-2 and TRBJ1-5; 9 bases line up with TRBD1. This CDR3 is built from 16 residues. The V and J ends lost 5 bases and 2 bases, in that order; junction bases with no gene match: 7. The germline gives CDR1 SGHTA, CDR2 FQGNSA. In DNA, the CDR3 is TGTGCCAGCAGCCTTACAGGGGGCGAAGGCAATCAGCCCCAGCATTTT. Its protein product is CASSLTGGEGNQPQHF.

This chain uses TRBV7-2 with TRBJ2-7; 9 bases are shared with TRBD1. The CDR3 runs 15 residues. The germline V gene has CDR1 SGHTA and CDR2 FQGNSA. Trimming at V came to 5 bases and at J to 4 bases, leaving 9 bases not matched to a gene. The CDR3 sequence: CASSRPGTGIYEQYF. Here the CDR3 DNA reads TGTGCCAGCAGCCGCCCCGGGACAGGGATATACGAGCAGTACTTC.

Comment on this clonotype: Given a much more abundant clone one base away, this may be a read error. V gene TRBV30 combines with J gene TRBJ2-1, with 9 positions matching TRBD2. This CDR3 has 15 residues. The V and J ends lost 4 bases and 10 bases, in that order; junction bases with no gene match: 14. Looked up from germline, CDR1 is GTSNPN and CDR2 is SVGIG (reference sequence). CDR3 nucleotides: TGTGCCTGGACCCCTTACCTAGCGGGATTATACGAGCAGTTCTTC. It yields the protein CAWTPYLAGLYEQFF.

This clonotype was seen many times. The CDR3 DNA follows: TGTGCCAGCAGCCCGCGACAGGGTTACACAGATACGCAGTATTTT. It is translated as CASSPRQGYTDTQYF. The rearrangement links TRBV5-5 to TRBJ2-3; 7 positions match TRBD1. Germline loops: CDR1 SGHKS, CDR2 YYEKEE (reference sequence). There are 15 residues in the CDR3. The J segment lost 2 bases and the V segment lost 4 bases, leaving 7 bases of the junction unmatched.

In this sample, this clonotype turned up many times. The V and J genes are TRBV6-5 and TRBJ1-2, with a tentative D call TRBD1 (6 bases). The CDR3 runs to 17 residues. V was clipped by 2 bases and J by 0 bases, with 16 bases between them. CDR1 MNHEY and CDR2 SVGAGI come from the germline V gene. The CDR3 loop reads CASSYGSRGAANYGYTF. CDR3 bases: TGTGCCAGCAGTTACGGGTCTCGGGGGGCTGCTAACTATGGCTACACCTTC.

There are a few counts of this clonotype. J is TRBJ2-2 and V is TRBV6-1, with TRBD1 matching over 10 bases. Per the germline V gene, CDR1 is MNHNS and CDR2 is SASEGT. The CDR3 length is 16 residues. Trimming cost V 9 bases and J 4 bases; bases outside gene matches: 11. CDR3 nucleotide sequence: TGTGCCAGTTGGAGGGACAGGGGCCTGGGCACCGGGGAGCTGTTTTTT. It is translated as CASWRDRGLGTGELFF.

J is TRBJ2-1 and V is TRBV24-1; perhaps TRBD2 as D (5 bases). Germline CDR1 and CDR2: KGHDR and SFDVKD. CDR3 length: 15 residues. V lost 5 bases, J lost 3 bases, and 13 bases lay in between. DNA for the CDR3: TGTGCCACCAGTGCGGGGAGAAGGCGCTACAATGAGCAGTTCTTC. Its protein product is CATSAGRRRYNEQFF.

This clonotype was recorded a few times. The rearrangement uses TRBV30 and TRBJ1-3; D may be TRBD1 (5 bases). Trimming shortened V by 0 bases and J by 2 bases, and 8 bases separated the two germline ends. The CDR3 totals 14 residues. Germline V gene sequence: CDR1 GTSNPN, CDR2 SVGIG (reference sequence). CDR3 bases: TGTGCCTGGAGTGTCGGGACGGCTGGAAACACCATATATTTT. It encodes CAWSVGTAGNTIYF. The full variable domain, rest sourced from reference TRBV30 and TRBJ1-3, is SQTIHQWPATLVQPVGSPLSLECTVEGTSNPNLYWYRQAAGRGLQLLFYSVGIGQISSEVPQNLSASRPQDRQFILSSKKLLLSDSGFYLCAWSVGTAGNTIYFGEGSWLTVV.

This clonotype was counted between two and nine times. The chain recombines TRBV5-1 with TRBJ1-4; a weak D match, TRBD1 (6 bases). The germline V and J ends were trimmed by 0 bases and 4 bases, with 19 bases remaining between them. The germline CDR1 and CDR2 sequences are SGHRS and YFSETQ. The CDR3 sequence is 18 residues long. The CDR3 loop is CASSLGQGGAGLNEKLFF. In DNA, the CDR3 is TGCGCCAGCAGCTTGGGCCAAGGGGGAGCGGGCCTTAATGAAAAACTGTTTTTT. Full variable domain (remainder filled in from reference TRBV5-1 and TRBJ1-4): KAGVTQTPRYLIKTRGQQVTLSCSPISGHRSVSWYQQTPGQGLQFLFEYFSETQRNKGNFPGRFSGRQFSNSRSEMNVSTLELGDSALYLCASSLGQGGAGLNEKLFFGSGTQLSVL.

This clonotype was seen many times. CDR3 sequence reads: CASTLERGTDTQYF. CDR3 sequence (DNA): TGTGCCAGCACCCTAGAGCGGGGCACAGATACGCAGTATTTT. The rearrangement joins TRBV6-1 to TRBJ2-3, with D possibly being TRBD2 (6 bases). CDR1 and CDR2 (germline): MNHNS, SASEGT. Trimming took off 7 bases at V and 1 base at J, with 12 bases between the two ends. The CDR3 runs to 14 residues.

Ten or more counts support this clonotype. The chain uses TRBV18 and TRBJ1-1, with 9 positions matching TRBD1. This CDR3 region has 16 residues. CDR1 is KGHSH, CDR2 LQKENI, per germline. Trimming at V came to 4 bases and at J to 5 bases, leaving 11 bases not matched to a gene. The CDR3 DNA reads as TGTGCCAGCTCACAATCAACAGGGGGCATTTGGACTGAAGCTTTCTTT. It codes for CASSQSTGGIWTEAFF.

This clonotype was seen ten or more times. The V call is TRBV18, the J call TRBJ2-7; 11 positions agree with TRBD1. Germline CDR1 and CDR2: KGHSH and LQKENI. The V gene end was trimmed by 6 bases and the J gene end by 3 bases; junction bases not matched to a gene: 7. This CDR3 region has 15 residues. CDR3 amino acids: CASSPGQGDNYEQYF. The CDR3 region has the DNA TGTGCCAGCTCCCCGGGACAGGGGGACAACTACGAGCAGTACTTC.

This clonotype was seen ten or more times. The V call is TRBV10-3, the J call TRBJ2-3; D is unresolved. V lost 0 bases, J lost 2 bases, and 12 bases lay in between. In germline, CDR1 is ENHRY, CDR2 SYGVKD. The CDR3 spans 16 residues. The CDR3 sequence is CAISESEQLFTDTQYF. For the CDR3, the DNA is TGTGCCATCAGTGAGTCCGAACAGCTTTTCACAGATACGCAGTATTTT.

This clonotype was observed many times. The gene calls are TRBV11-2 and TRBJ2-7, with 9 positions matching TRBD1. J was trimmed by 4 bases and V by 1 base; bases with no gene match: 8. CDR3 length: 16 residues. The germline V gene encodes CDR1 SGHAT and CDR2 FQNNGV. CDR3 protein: CASSLVVTGGVYEQYF. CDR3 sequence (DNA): TGTGCCAGCAGCTTAGTGGTTACAGGGGGCGTTTACGAGCAGTACTTC.

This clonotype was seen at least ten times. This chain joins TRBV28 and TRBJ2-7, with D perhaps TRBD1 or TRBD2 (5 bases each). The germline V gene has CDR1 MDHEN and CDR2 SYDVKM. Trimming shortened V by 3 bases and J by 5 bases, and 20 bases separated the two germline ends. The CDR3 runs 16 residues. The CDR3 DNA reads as TGTGCCAGCAGTTTTGGGACGAAAGGATCTCCTGACGAGCAGTACTTC. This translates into CASSFGTKGSPDEQYF.

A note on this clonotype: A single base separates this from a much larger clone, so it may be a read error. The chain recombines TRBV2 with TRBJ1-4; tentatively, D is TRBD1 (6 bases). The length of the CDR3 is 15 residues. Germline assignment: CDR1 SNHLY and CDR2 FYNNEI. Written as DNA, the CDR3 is TGTGCCAGCAGTGGTAGGACAGCAACTAATGGAAAACTGTTTTTT. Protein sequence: CASSGRTATNGKLFF.

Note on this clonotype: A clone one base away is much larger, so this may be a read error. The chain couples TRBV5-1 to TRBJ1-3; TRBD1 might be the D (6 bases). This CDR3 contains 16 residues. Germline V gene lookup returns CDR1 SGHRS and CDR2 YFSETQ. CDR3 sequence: CASSRSLGAGGSTIYF. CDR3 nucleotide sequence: TGCGCCAGCAGCCGGAGCTTGGGGGCCGGAGGAAGCACCATATATTTT.

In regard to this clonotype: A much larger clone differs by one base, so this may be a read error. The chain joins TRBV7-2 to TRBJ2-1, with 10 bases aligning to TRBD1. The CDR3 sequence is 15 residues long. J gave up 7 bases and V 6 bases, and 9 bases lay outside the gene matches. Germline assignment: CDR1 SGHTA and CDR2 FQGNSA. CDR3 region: CASSRSGTGENEQFF. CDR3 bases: TGTGCCAGCAGTCGCTCCGGGACAGGGGAGAATGAGCAGTTCTTC.

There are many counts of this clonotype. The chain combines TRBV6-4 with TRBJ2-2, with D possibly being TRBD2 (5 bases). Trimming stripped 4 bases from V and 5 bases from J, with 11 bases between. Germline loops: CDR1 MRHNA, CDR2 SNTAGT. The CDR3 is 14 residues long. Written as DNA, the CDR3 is TGTGCCAGCAGTGCTTCCCCGGGGACCGGGGAGCTGTTTTTT. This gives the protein CASSASPGTGELFF.

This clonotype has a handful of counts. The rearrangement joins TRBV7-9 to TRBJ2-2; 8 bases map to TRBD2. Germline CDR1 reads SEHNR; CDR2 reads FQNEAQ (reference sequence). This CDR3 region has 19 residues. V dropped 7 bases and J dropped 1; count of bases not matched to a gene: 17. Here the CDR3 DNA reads TGTGCCAGCAACGATCACCCCGGGGGGGGGCGGGAGAACACCGGGGAGCTGTTTTTT. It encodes CASNDHPGGGRENTGELFF.